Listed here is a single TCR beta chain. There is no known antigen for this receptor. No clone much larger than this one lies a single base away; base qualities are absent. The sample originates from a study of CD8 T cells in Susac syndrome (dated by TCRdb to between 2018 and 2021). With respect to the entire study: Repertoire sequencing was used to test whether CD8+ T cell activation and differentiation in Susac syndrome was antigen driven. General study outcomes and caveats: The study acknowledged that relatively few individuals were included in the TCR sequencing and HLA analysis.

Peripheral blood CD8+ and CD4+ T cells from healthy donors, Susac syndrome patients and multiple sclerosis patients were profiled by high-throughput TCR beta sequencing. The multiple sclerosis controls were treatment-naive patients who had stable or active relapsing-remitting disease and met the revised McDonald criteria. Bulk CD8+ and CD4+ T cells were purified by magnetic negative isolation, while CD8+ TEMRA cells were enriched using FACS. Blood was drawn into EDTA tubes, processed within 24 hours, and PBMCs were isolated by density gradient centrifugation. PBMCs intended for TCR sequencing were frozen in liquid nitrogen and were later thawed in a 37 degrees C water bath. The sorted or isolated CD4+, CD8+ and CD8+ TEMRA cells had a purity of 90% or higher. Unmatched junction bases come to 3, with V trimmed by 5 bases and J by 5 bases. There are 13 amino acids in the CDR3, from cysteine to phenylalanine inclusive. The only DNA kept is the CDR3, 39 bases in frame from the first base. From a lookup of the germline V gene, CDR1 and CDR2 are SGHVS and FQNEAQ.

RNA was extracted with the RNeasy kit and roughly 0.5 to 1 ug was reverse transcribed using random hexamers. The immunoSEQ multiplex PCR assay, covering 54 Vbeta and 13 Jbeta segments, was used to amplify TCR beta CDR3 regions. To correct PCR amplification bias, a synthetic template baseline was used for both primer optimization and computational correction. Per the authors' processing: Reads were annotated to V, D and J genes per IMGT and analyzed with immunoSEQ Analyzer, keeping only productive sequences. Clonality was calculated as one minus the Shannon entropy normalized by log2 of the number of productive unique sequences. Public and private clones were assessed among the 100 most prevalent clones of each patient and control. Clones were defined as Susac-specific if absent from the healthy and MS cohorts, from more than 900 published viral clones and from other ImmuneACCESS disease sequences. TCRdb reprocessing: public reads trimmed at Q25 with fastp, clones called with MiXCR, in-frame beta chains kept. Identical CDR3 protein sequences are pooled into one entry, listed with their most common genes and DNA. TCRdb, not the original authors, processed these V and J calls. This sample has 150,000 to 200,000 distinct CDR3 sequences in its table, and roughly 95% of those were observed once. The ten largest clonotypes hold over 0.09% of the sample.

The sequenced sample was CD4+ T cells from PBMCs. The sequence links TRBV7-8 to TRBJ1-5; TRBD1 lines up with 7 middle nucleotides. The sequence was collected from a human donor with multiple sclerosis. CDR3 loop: CASSPGGYQPQHF. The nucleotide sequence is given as TGTGCCAGCAGCCCAGGGGGTTATCAGCCCCAGCATTTT.